This record concerns one TCR beta chain sequence. The sample comes from a study of cytomegalovirus exposure and HLA in healthy donors. Looking at the study overall: Early on, a data release was issued that held approximately 78 million unique TCRs from HLA-typed donors.

Amplification used 60 Vbeta primers and 13 Jbeta primers. Authors' analysis steps: Later reanalysis found roughly 80 million unique TCR beta chains, roughly 9.9 million of them shared. TCRdb's table, derived via immunoSEQ multiplex PCR, lists solely in-frame clones and lacks some. The V and J calls and the clone size are those of that table, but D and trimming were determined from the DNA. The sample yields about 180,000 clones, 70% to 80% seen once. CDR1 SNHLY and CDR2 FYNNEI come from the germline V gene. V dropped 1 base and J dropped 2 bases, with 10 bases sitting between them. CDR3 size: 15 residues.

The clonotype originates from a man between 18 and 35 years old in good health and CMV-seronegative. The rearrangement links TRBV2 to TRBJ2-3; D may be TRBD1 (6 bases). Sequencing input: PBMCs. The CDR3 reads CASSEGWGPTDTQYF. CDR3 nucleotide sequence: TGTGCCAGCAGTGAAGGCTGGGGGCCCACAGATACGCAGTATTTT.